A selection of T cell receptor beta chains follows, all from one sample in a study of shared clonotypes between healthy human individuals. Assay used: immunoSEQ multiplex PCR; TCRdb lists only in-frame clones, some missing. The data show 800,000 or so clones, about 96% seen once. The sequenced sample was naive CD8+ T cells sorted from blood. These receptors all stem from a man aged 25-40 years in good health. Each CDR3 is given with its conserved first and last residue. D genes are given only for firm matches. Only part of the rows carry a size: once, few, many, or a class if the clone is expanded.

v_call	clone_size	d_call	j_call	cdr3_aa	cdr3_nt
TRBV5-1	.	TRBD1	TRBJ2-7	CASSLYGDRFYEQYF	TGCGCCAGCAGCTTGTACGGGGACAGGTTCTACGAGCAGTACTTC
TRBV4-1	.	.	TRBJ2-7	CASSHDNGAGSYEQYF	TGCGCCAGCAGCCACGACAATGGGGCAGGGAGCTACGAGCAGTACTTC
TRBV15	.	.	TRBJ2-7	CATSRDFGRGHEQYF	TGTGCCACCAGCAGAGATTTCGGACGAGGGCACGAGCAGTACTTC
TRBV28	.	.	TRBJ1-2	CASSFVVGAGYTF	TGTGCCAGCAGTTTTGTCGTTGGGGCCGGCTACACCTTC
TRBV7-8	.	.	TRBJ1-5	CASSPMATGDNQPQHF	TGTGCCAGCAGCCCAATGGCAACGGGGGACAATCAGCCCCAGCATTTT
TRBV2	.	.	TRBJ2-7	CASRGITYEQYF	TGTGCCAGCAGGGGTATTACCTACGAGCAGTACTTC
TRBV9	.	.	TRBJ1-2	CASKLGDGYTF	TGTGCCAGCAAGTTGGGGGATGGCTACACCTTC
TRBV7-9	.	TRBD2	TRBJ2-1	CASSTGLAGGMEQFF	TGTGCCAGCAGCACGGGACTAGCGGGAGGGATGGAGCAGTTCTTC
TRBV27	.	TRBD1	TRBJ1-5	CASSLMPGTGGNQPQHF	TGTGCCAGCAGTTTAATGCCCGGGACAGGGGGGAATCAGCCCCAGCATTTT
TRBV4-1	once	.	TRBJ2-3	CASTPGAGSTDTQYF	TGCGCCAGCACCCCCGGGGCGGGTAGCACAGATACGCAGTATTTT
TRBV5-4	.	.	TRBJ1-5	CASSLDSNQPQHF	TGTGCCAGCAGCTTGGACAGCAATCAGCCCCAGCATTTT
TRBV4-1	.	TRBD1	TRBJ1-1	CASSQTGTGIMNTEAFF	TGCGCCAGCAGCCAGACCGGGACAGGCATCATGAACACTGAAGCTTTCTTT
TRBV7-9	.	.	TRBJ1-1	CASSLSGGYEAFF	TGTGCCAGCAGCTTATCTGGGGGGTACGAAGCTTTCTTT
TRBV9	.	TRBD2	TRBJ2-7	CASSVGSGRGSYEQYF	TGTGCCAGCAGCGTAGGTAGCGGGAGGGGATCCTACGAGCAGTACTTC
TRBV4-1	.	.	TRBJ2-7	CASSHSGTREQYF	TGCGCCAGCAGCCACTCGGGGACGCGGGAGCAGTACTTC
TRBV27	.	.	TRBJ1-1	CASSMTGNEAFF	TGTGCCAGCAGCATGACCGGGAATGAAGCTTTCTTT
TRBV4-3	.	.	TRBJ2-1	CASSQQRDSYNEQFF	TGCGCCAGCAGCCAACAGAGGGACTCCTACAATGAGCAGTTCTTC
TRBV2	.	TRBD1	TRBJ1-5	CASSPGGSARQHF	TGTGCCAGCAGTCCAGGGGGTTCTGCGCGCCAGCATTTT
TRBV11-1	.	.	TRBJ1-2	CASRTKRRANYGYTF	TGTGCCAGCAGGACCAAACGTAGAGCTAACTATGGCTACACCTTC
TRBV7-8	.	TRBD2	TRBJ2-2	CASSTHSSGSNTGELFF	TGTGCCAGCAGCACGCACTCTAGCGGGAGTAACACCGGGGAGCTGTTTTTT
TRBV28	.	.	TRBJ2-3	CASSLGALLRTDTQYF	TGTGCCAGCAGTTTAGGGGCCCTTTTACGCACAGATACGCAGTATTTT
TRBV29-1	.	TRBD2	TRBJ2-1	CSVPASGNNEQFF	TGCAGCGTTCCGGCTAGCGGGAACAATGAGCAGTTCTTC
TRBV28	.	.	TRBJ1-4	CASSAGLGERDNEKLFF	TGTGCCAGCAGTGCAGGCCTGGGGGAACGCGATAATGAAAAACTGTTTTTT
TRBV9	.	.	TRBJ2-5	CASSPLDAAQETQYF	TGTGCCAGCAGCCCCCTCGATGCAGCCCAAGAGACCCAGTACTTC